Detailed here is one T cell receptor (beta chain). The antigen is not known. PCR or immunohistochemistry showed mismatch repair deficiency in every enrolled patient. The TCR-sequenced patients were three responders to pembrolizumab. This sample was included in a study of PD-1 blockade in mismatch repair-deficient tumors. About the research overall: All were previously treated, progressing patients with about a dozen mismatch repair-deficient cancer types. Study-level results: Tumor-resident clones, often undetectable pretreatment in blood, expanded then contracted after pembrolizumab.

The method was immunoSEQ multiplex PCR; TCRdb's version includes in-frame clones alone and lacks a portion of them. The sample includes around 37,000 clones, approximately 83% of them seen just once. CDR3 length equals 15 residues. Germline-derived CDR1 and CDR2 are MNHNS and SASEGT. Trimming removed 6 bases from V and 1 base from J; junction bases left unmatched: 7. The starting material was PBMCs, obtained approximately 9 months after starting pembrolizumab. The sequence derives from an adult with mismatch repair-deficient cancer. V and J are TRBV6-1 and TRBJ1-1; the match to TRBD1 covers 8 bases. The CDR3 DNA follows: TGTGCCAGCAGAAAAGCGACAGGGGCGAACACTGAAGCTTTCTTT. Translation gives CASRKATGANTEAFF.